These T cell receptor beta chains were read from a single sample in a study of blood T cell repertoires in COVID-19. The method was immunoSEQ multiplex PCR; TCRdb's version includes in-frame clones alone and lacks a portion of them. The sample includes tens of thousands of clones, 80% of them seen just once. Input material: peripheral blood. The receptors stem from a man aged 65 to 85 who had recovered from COVID-19. The CDR3 runs from the conserved cysteine through the conserved F or W. Fields, in order: CDR3 protein, CDR3 DNA, V gene, D gene, J gene, clone size. D genes are given only for firm matches. Rows may omit the clone size; those that give it use once, few, many or a size class.

CDR3aa: CASSTSGTGVQETQYF
CDR3nt: TGTGCCAGTAGTACCTCCGGGACAGGGGTCCAAGAGACCCAGTACTTC
v_gene: TRBV19
d_gene: TRBD1
j_gene: TRBJ2-5
abundance: NA

CDR3aa: CASSPAAIGLQF
CDR3nt: TGTGCCAGCAGCCCCGCCGCTATTGGACTTCAATTT
v_gene: TRBV7-8
d_gene: NA
j_gene: TRBJ1-1
abundance: NA

CDR3aa: CASRQGAGGYTF
CDR3nt: TGTGCCAGCAGACAGGGGGCTGGTGGCTACACCTTC
v_gene: TRBV3-1/TRBV3-2
d_gene: TRBD1
j_gene: TRBJ1-2
abundance: few

CDR3aa: CASSTGQDASSYEQYF
CDR3nt: TGTGCCAGCAGCACCGGACAAGACGCGAGCTCCTACGAGCAGTACTTC
v_gene: TRBV5-4
d_gene: NA
j_gene: TRBJ2-7
abundance: NA

CDR3aa: CASSPRTSSTGELFF
CDR3nt: TGTGCCAGCAGTCCAAGAACTAGTTCCACCGGGGAGCTGTTTTTT
v_gene: TRBV7-6
d_gene: NA
j_gene: TRBJ2-2
abundance: NA

CDR3aa: CASSLGQGRANEQFF
CDR3nt: TGTGCCAGCAGCCTGGGACAGGGGAGAGCAAATGAGCAGTTCTTC
v_gene: TRBV11-3
d_gene: TRBD1
j_gene: TRBJ2-1
abundance: NA

CDR3aa: CASSRTSGSMGEQYF
CDR3nt: TGTGCCAGTAGTCGCACCTCCGGGTCTATGGGCGAGCAGTACTTC
v_gene: TRBV19
d_gene: NA
j_gene: TRBJ2-7
abundance: NA

CDR3aa: CASSLGGITNEKLFF
CDR3nt: TGCGCCAGCAGCCTGGGGGGCATCACTAATGAAAAACTGTTTTTT
v_gene: TRBV5-1
d_gene: NA
j_gene: TRBJ1-4
abundance: NA

CDR3aa: CASSFQASRSQHF
CDR3nt: TGTGCCAGCAGTTTCCAGGCGAGCAGGTCCCAGCATTTT
v_gene: TRBV12-3/TRBV12-4
d_gene: NA
j_gene: TRBJ1-5
abundance: NA

CDR3aa: CASSQSARDRGGEKLFF
CDR3nt: TGCGCCAGCAGTCAATCAGCCCGGGACAGGGGAGGAGAAAAACTGTTTTTT
v_gene: TRBV23-1
d_gene: TRBD1
j_gene: TRBJ1-4
abundance: few

CDR3aa: CASSLVGRANEQFF
CDR3nt: TGCGCCAGCAGCTTGGTAGGGAGAGCAAATGAGCAGTTCTTC
v_gene: TRBV5-1
d_gene: NA
j_gene: TRBJ2-1
abundance: NA

CDR3aa: CASTSQGAYEQYF
CDR3nt: TGCGCCAGCACATCGCAGGGGGCCTACGAGCAGTACTTC
v_gene: TRBV10-2
d_gene: TRBD1
j_gene: TRBJ2-7
abundance: NA

CDR3aa: CASSQSSENEQFF
CDR3nt: TGTGCCAGCTCACAGTCTAGCGAGAATGAGCAGTTCTTC
v_gene: TRBV18
d_gene: NA
j_gene: TRBJ2-1
abundance: NA

CDR3aa: CASSNIRRHGYTF
CDR3nt: TGTGCCAGCAGTAATATCAGGCGTCATGGCTACACCTTC
v_gene: TRBV12-3/TRBV12-4
d_gene: NA
j_gene: TRBJ1-2
abundance: once

CDR3aa: CASSYAGEVFEQYF
CDR3nt: TGTGCCAGCAGTTACGCGGGGGAGGTTTTTGAGCAGTACTTC
v_gene: TRBV6-5
d_gene: TRBD2
j_gene: TRBJ2-7
abundance: many

CDR3aa: CASSHYLTGGDEKLFF
CDR3nt: TGCGCCAGCAGCCATTACCTTACAGGGGGCGATGAAAAACTGTTTTTT
v_gene: TRBV4-3
d_gene: TRBD1
j_gene: TRBJ1-4
abundance: NA

CDR3aa: CASSPQGQGVYGYTF
CDR3nt: TGTGCCAGCTCGCCCCAAGGACAGGGCGTCTATGGCTACACCTTC
v_gene: TRBV18
d_gene: TRBD1
j_gene: TRBJ1-2
abundance: NA

CDR3aa: CASQRGGTGELFF
CDR3nt: TGTGCCTCCCAGAGGGGAGGAACCGGGGAGCTGTTTTTT
v_gene: TRBV7-9
d_gene: NA
j_gene: TRBJ2-2
abundance: few

CDR3aa: CASSKPGQGQMPYEQYF
CDR3nt: TGTGCCAGCAGCAAGCCCGGACAGGGGCAAATGCCCTACGAGCAGTACTTC
v_gene: TRBV21-1
d_gene: NA
j_gene: TRBJ2-7
abundance: NA

CDR3aa: CASSIATGHGTGELFF
CDR3nt: TGTGCCAGCAGCATCGCCACGGGACACGGTACCGGGGAGCTGTTTTTT
v_gene: TRBV5-4
d_gene: NA
j_gene: TRBJ2-2
abundance: NA

CDR3aa: CASSLSGGAVFDGYTF
CDR3nt: TGTGCCAGCAGCTTAAGCGGCGGGGCGGTATTCGATGGCTACACCTTC
v_gene: TRBV7-3
d_gene: NA
j_gene: TRBJ1-2
abundance: NA

CDR3aa: CASSLAGQGTDTQYF
CDR3nt: TGTGCCAGCAGTCTCGCGGGACAGGGCACAGATACGCAGTATTTT
v_gene: TRBV28
d_gene: TRBD1
j_gene: TRBJ2-3
abundance: NA